This T cell receptor beta chain was identified during a study of cytomegalovirus exposure and HLA in healthy donors. PCR amplification relied on 60 Vbeta primers (plus 13 Jbeta primers). The data were produced by immunoSEQ multiplex PCR, yet TCRdb's version contains in-frame clones alone and is incomplete. The sample contains 70,000 to 95,000 clones, roughly four fifths of which appear only once. This cohort consisted of healthy bone marrow donors. Per germline, CDR1 LNHDA and CDR2 SQIVND (reference sequence). The CDR3 loop spans 17 amino acids. J was trimmed by 6 bases and V by 5 bases; bases with no gene match: 10. The sample holds one count of this clone. Its antigen is undetermined. General study results and limits: Researchers left out some V segments, among them TRBV6-2 and TRBV6-3, as indistinguishable. In an earlier analysis, most TCR beta V segments were productive about 87% or about 30% of the time.

The sequenced sample consisted of PBMCs. This TCR came from a woman in her thirties in good health and CMV-seronegative. The gene calls are TRBV19 and TRBJ2-1; 13 bases align to TRBD2. CDR3 DNA sequence: TGTGCCAGTAGTGTAATACTAGCGGGAGGGTGGGGCAATGAGCAGTTCTTC. It codes for CASSVILAGGWGNEQFF. Based on the CDR3 plus reference TRBV19 and TRBJ2-1, the full variable domain is DGGITQSPKYLFRKEGQNVTLSCEQNLNHDAMYWYRQDPGQGLRLIYYSQIVNDFQKGDIAEGYSVSREKKESFPLTVTSAQKNPTAFYLCASSVILAGGWGNEQFFGPGTRLTVL.